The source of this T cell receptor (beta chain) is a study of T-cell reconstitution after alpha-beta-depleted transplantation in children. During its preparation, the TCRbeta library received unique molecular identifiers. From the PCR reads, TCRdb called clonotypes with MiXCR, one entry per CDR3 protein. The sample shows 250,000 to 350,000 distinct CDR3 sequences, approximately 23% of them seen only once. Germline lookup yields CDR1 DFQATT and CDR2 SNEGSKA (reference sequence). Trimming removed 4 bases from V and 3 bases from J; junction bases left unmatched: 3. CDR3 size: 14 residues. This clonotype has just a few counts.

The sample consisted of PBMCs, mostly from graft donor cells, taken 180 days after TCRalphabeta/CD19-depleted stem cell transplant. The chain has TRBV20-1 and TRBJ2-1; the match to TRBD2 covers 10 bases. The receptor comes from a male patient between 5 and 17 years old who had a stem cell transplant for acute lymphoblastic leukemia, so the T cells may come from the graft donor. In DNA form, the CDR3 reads TGCAGTGCTACTAGGACTAGCGGCTACAATGAGCAGTTCTTC. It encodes CSATRTSGYNEQFF.